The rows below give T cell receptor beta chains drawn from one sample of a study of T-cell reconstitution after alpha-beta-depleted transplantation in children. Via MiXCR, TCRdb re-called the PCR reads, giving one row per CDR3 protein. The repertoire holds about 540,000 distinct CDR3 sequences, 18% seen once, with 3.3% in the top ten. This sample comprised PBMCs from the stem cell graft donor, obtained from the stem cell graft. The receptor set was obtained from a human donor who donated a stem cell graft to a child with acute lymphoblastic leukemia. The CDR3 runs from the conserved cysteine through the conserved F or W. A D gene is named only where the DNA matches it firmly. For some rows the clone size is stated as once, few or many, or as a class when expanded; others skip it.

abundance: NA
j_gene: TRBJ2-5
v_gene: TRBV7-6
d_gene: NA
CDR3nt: TGTGCCAGCAGCTTAGTCCCAGCGGCCGTACAAGAGACCCAGTACTTC
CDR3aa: CASSLVPAAVQETQYF

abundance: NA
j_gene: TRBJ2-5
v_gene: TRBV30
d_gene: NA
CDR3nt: TGTGCCTGGAGTGCCTTTGCGGGGTACGGTGGAGAGACCCAGTACTTC
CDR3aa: CAWSAFAGYGGETQYF

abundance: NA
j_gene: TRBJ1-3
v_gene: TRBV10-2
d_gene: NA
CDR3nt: TGCACCAGCAGCCCGGGGATTTTTGGAAACACCATATATTTT
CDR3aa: CTSSPGIFGNTIYF

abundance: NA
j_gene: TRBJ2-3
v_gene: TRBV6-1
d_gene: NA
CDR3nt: TGTGCCAGCAGTGAAGTAGGGGGAACGCAGTATTTT
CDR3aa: CASSEVGGTQYF

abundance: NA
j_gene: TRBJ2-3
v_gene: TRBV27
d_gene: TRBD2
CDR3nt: TGTGCCAGCAGTTTAGGCCTAGCGGGACCTGCCACAGATACGCAGTATTTT
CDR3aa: CASSLGLAGPATDTQYF

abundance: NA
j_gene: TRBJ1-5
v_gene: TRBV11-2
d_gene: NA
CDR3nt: TGTGCCAGCAGCTTAATTGCGGGGCAGGGAGATCAGCCCCAGCATTTT
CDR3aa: CASSLIAGQGDQPQHF

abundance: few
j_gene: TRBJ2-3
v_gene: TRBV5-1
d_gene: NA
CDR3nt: TGCGCCAGCAGCGTTCAGAAAAGTTTCGCAGATACGCAGTATTTT
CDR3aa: CASSVQKSFADTQYF

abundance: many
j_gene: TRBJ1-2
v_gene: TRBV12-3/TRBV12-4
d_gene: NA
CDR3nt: TGTGCCAGCAGTTTACCAGGGAACTATGGCTACACCTTC
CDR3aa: CASSLPGNYGYTF

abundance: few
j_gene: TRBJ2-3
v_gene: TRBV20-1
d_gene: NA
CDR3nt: TGCAGTGGGCGTAACGAACGGGCGGGCACAGATACGCAGTATTTT
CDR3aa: CSGRNERAGTDTQYF

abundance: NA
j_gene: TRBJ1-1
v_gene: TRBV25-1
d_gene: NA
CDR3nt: TGTGCCAGCAGTGAACTTACAAATGGGGCTTTCTTT
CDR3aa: CASSELTNGAFF

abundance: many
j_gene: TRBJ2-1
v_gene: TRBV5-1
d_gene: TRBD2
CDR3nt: TGCGCCAGCAGCTCCCCGACTAGCGGGAGGGCCGGGGCCAATGAGCAGTTCTTC
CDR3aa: CASSSPTSGRAGANEQFF

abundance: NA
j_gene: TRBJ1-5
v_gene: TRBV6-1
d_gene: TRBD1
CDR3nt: TGTGCCAGCAGACAGGGGGCGAGCAATCAGCCCCAGCATTTT
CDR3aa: CASRQGASNQPQHF

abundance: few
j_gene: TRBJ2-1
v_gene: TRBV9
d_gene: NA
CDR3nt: TGTGCCAGCAGTAGAGGTCTCCTCAATGAGCAGTTCTTC
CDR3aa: CASSRGLLNEQFF

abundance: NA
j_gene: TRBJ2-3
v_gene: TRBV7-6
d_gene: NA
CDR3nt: TGTGCCAGCGTAGGACGGGTAGGAGGTGGGAGCACAGATACGCAGTATTTT
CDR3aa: CASVGRVGGGSTDTQYF

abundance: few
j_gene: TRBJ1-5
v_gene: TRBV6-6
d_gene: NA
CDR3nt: TGTGCCAGCAGTTACTTGGCCAATCAGCCCCAGCATTTT
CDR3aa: CASSYLANQPQHF

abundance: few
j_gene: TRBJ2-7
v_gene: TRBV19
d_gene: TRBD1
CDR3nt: TGTGCCAGTAGTTCCGGGACAGGGGCCTCCTACGAGCAGTACTTC
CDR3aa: CASSSGTGASYEQYF

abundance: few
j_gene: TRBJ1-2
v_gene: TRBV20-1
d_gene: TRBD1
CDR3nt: TGCAGTGCTAGAGAAAAGGGACAGTCCTATGGCTACACCTTC
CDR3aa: CSAREKGQSYGYTF

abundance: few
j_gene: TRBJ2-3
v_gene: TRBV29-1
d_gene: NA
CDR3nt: TGCAGCGTTGAAGGATCAAGCACAGATACGCAGTATTTT
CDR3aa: CSVEGSSTDTQYF

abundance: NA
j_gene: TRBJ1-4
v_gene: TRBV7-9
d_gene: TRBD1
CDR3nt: TGTGCCAGCAGCGGCCGGGACAGGGCCGACGGGAATGAAAAACTGTTTTTT
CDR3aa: CASSGRDRADGNEKLFF

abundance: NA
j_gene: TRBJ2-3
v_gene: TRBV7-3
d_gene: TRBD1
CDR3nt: TGTGCCAGCAGCTCAATTCCTTCGGGACAGGGTTTACATTTT
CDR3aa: CASSSIPSGQGLHF

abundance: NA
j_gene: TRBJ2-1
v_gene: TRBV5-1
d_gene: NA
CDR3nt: TGCGCCAGCAGCTTGGTAGGATTAGGCTACAATGAGCAGTTCTTC
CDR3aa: CASSLVGLGYNEQFF

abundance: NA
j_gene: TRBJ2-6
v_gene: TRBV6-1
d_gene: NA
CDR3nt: TGTGCCAGCAGAATGGACCGCTCTGGGGCCAACGTCCTGACTTTC
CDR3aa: CASRMDRSGANVLTF

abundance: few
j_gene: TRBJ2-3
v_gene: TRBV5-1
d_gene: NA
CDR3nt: TGTGCCAGCAGTCTCTTGAGGACAGATACGCAGTATTTT
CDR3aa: CASSLLRTDTQYF

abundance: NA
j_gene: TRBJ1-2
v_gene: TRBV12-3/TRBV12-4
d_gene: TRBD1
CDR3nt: TGTGCCAGCACCAATAGGGACAGAGTGAGTGGCTACACCTTC
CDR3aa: CASTNRDRVSGYTF

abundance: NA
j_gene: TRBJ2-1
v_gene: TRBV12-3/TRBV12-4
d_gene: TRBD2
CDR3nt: TGTGCCAGCAGCTCTCCGGGACTAGCGTCCTACAATGAGCAGTTCTTC
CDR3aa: CASSSPGLASYNEQFF